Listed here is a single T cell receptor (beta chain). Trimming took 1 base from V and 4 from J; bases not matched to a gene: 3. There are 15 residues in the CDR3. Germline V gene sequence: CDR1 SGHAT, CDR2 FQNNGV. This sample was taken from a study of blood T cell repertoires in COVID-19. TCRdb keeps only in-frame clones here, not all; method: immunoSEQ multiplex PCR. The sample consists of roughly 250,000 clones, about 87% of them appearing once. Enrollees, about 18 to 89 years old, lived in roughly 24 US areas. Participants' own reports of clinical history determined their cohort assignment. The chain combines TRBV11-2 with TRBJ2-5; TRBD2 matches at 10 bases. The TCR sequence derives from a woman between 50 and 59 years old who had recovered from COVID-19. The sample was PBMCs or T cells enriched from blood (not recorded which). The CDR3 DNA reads TGTGCCAGCAGCTTAGTCTTAGCGGGAGGAGAGACCCAGTACTTC. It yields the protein CASSLVLAGGETQYF.